A selection of T cell receptor beta chains follows, all from one sample in a study of cytotoxic CD8 clonotypes in ibrutinib-treated CLL. Using immunoSEQ multiplex PCR, the repertoire was profiled, and TCRdb retains in-frame clones only, with some absent. The sample lists roughly 250,000 clones; under 80% were seen once. Sequencing was performed on PBMCs, taken after 24 months of ibrutinib treatment. The receptors here all came from a human donor with chronic lymphocytic leukemia. Both conserved end residues are part of each CDR3. D genes are given only for firm matches. Some rows have no size entry. The others give once, few or many, or a class for an expanded clone.

cdr3_length: 14
d_call: TRBD1
v_call: TRBV11-1
j_call: TRBJ1-1
clone_size: few
cdr3_nt: TGTGCCAGCAGCCGGGGACAGGGAAGGACTGAAGCTTTCTTT
cdr3_aa: CASSRGQGRTEAFF

cdr3_length: 15
d_call: .
v_call: TRBV6-5
j_call: TRBJ1-2
clone_size: .
cdr3_nt: TGTGCCAGCAGACGAACAGGGAACGGTAACTATGGCTACACCTTC
cdr3_aa: CASRRTGNGNYGYTF

cdr3_length: 12
d_call: .
v_call: TRBV5-1
j_call: TRBJ2-2
clone_size: .
cdr3_nt: TGCGCCAGCAGCTTGGATACCGGGGAGCTGTTTTTT
cdr3_aa: CASSLDTGELFF

cdr3_length: 15
d_call: .
v_call: TRBV27
j_call: TRBJ1-1
clone_size: .
cdr3_nt: TGTGCCAGCAGTTTATCAGGGGACGGGGACACTGAAGCTTTCTTT
cdr3_aa: CASSLSGDGDTEAFF

cdr3_length: 13
d_call: .
v_call: TRBV27
j_call: TRBJ1-1
clone_size: .
cdr3_nt: TGTGCCAGCAGTTTACTGACAGACACTGAAGCTTTCTTT
cdr3_aa: CASSLLTDTEAFF

cdr3_length: 14
d_call: .
v_call: TRBV5-1
j_call: TRBJ1-1
clone_size: once
cdr3_nt: TGCGCCAGCAGCTTGTCAGGGGAGGGCACTGAAGCTTTCTTT
cdr3_aa: CASSLSGEGTEAFF

cdr3_length: 16
d_call: .
v_call: TRBV6-5
j_call: TRBJ1-1
clone_size: .
cdr3_nt: TGTGCCAGCAGTTACTCGACTAGGACTTATGGAACTGAAGCTTTCTTT
cdr3_aa: CASSYSTRTYGTEAFF

cdr3_length: 14
d_call: TRBD2
v_call: TRBV6-5
j_call: TRBJ2-7
clone_size: .
cdr3_nt: TGTGCCAGCAGTCCTACGGGGGGTTGGGTCGAGCAGTACTTC
cdr3_aa: CASSPTGGWVEQYF

cdr3_length: 15
d_call: .
v_call: TRBV29-1
j_call: TRBJ2-1
clone_size: .
cdr3_nt: TGCAGCGTTGAGTCCCTCGGGAGTGGAATCGATGAGCAGTTCTTC
cdr3_aa: CSVESLGSGIDEQFF

cdr3_length: 14
d_call: .
v_call: TRBV13
j_call: TRBJ1-5
clone_size: few
cdr3_nt: TGTGCCAGCAGTAGCCGGGACACGAATCAGCCCCAGCATTTT
cdr3_aa: CASSSRDTNQPQHF

cdr3_length: 17
d_call: .
v_call: TRBV21-1
j_call: TRBJ2-5
clone_size: .
cdr3_nt: TGTGCCAGCAGTCCAAAGGGGGGGCTGGAGGGCCAAGAGACCCAGTACTTC
cdr3_aa: CASSPKGGLEGQETQYF